These T cell receptor beta chains were read from a single sample in a study of shared clonotypes between healthy human individuals. Profiled with immunoSEQ multiplex PCR; TCRdb holds only in-frame clones, not every one. The sample has approximately 980,000 clones, roughly 72% seen once. Specimen: memory CD4+ T cells sorted from blood. The source of these receptors is a man between 18 and 29 years old in good health. The CDR3 runs from the conserved cysteine through the conserved F or W. Fields, in order: J gene, V gene, CDR3 protein.

j_call: TRBJ2-7
v_call: TRBV6-1
cdr3_aa: CASSELPLPTYEQYF

j_call: TRBJ2-5
v_call: TRBV9
cdr3_aa: CASSVAGGVQETQYF

j_call: TRBJ2-4
v_call: TRBV7-8
cdr3_aa: CASSFDDKNIQYF

j_call: TRBJ2-3
v_call: TRBV6-5
cdr3_aa: CASRRQGKSTDTQYF

j_call: TRBJ1-6
v_call: TRBV6-1
cdr3_aa: CASSPRQGDSPLHF

j_call: TRBJ2-1
v_call: TRBV4-2
cdr3_aa: CASSQDIPGQGNEQFF

j_call: TRBJ2-7
v_call: TRBV29-1
cdr3_aa: CSARDYREQYF

j_call: TRBJ2-7
v_call: TRBV18
cdr3_aa: CASSHGTAKGYEQYF

j_call: TRBJ1-1
v_call: TRBV5-1
cdr3_aa: CASSWDPAMNTEAFF

j_call: TRBJ2-3
v_call: TRBV9
cdr3_aa: CASSPRTGTSTDTQYF

j_call: TRBJ1-2
v_call: TRBV30
cdr3_aa: CAWAEYRGYTF

j_call: TRBJ1-2
v_call: TRBV7-9
cdr3_aa: CASSPGFHNYGYTF

j_call: TRBJ1-2
v_call: TRBV19
cdr3_aa: CASSNPGAHYGYTF